A selection of T cell receptor beta chains follows, all from one sample in a study of blood T cell repertoires in COVID-19. Here immunoSEQ multiplex PCR was the method, and the copy in TCRdb shows in-frame clones only, minus some. Seen here are around 300,000 clones, 86% observed once, and the top ten hold about 3%. The sequenced material came from peripheral blood. Source of these receptors: a woman younger than 45 with active or convalescent COVID-19. The CDR3 runs from the conserved cysteine through the conserved F or W. A D gene is named only where the DNA matches it firmly. A clone size is listed for some rows: how often the clone was seen (once, few, many), or a class if it is expanded.

D,J,V,size,DNA,CDR3
TRBD1,TRBJ1-6,TRBV5-1,once,TGCGCCAGCAGCTTTGACAGGGATGATTCACCCCTCCACTTT,CASSFDRDDSPLHF
.,TRBJ2-1,TRBV4-1,.,TGCGCCAGCAGCCAAGATTCCGGCCTCAGCGGGTTCTTC,CASSQDSGLSGFF
TRBD2,TRBJ2-7,TRBV19,.,TGTGCCAGTAGCCCCGCACTAGCGGCCTACGAGCAGTACTTC,CASSPALAAYEQYF
.,TRBJ1-2,TRBV5-4,few,TGTGCCAGCAGCTTGGCTTCCGGGACACCCTCGGGGGGCTACACCTTC,CASSLASGTPSGGYTF
.,TRBJ2-7,TRBV18,.,TGTGCCAGCTCACCACCATTGGGGGCCACCTACGAGCAGTACTTC,CASSPPLGATYEQYF
TRBD1,TRBJ1-1,TRBV7-2,.,TGTGCCAGCATCTTACGACAGGGGCCGATGAACACTGAAGCTTTCTTT,CASILRQGPMNTEAFF
.,TRBJ1-1,TRBV25-1,.,TGTGCCAGCAGTGAACCAGGGGCGAACACTGAAGCTTTCTTT,CASSEPGANTEAFF
.,TRBJ1-1,TRBV7-2,.,TGTGCCAGCAGCTTATCAGGGGTACGTGAAGCTTTCTTT,CASSLSGVREAFF
.,TRBJ1-1,TRBV25-1,.,TGTGCCAGCAGTGACTCCCGAGGGGGGAACACTGAAGCTTTCTTT,CASSDSRGGNTEAFF
TRBD1,TRBJ1-5,TRBV7-9,.,TGTGCCAGCAGCTTAGCGGGAAGGAGGGGGCTTCAGCCCCAGCATTTT,CASSLAGRRGLQPQHF
.,TRBJ2-7,TRBV7-2,.,TGTGCCAGCAGCCCCACTCGTGGAGCCCACGAGCAGTACTTC,CASSPTRGAHEQYF
TRBD1,TRBJ2-3,TRBV3-1/TRBV3-2,.,TGTGCCAGCAGAAGAGGGGGCGAGACAGATACGCAGTATTTT,CASRRGGETDTQYF
.,TRBJ2-3,TRBV29-1,.,TGCAGCGTTGTGGAAGGGGCAGATACGCAGTATTTT,CSVVEGADTQYF
TRBD1,TRBJ1-1,TRBV6-5,few,TGTGCCAGCAGTTACTCGTCGGACAGGACGAACACTGAAGCTTTCTTT,CASSYSSDRTNTEAFF
TRBD1,TRBJ2-5,TRBV5-1,.,TGCGCCAGCAGCTTGGCCCCACCGACAGGGTACCAAGAGACCCAGTACTTC,CASSLAPPTGYQETQYF
.,TRBJ2-1,TRBV18,once,TGTGCCAGCTCACCCCCCCCCGAGGGCGATGAGCAGTTCTTC,CASSPPPEGDEQFF
.,TRBJ1-5,TRBV2,.,TGTGCCAGCGCCAGACTCAGGGTAAGCTTTGAGAAAGCAAATCAGCCCCAGCATTTT,CASARLRVSFEKANQPQHF
.,TRBJ1-6,TRBV12-3/TRBV12-4,.,TGTGCCAGCAGTTTAGCCCGAGATTCACCCCTCCACTTT,CASSLARDSPLHF
.,TRBJ2-7,TRBV20-1,once,TGCAGTGCTAAGGGAGGACACGAGCAGTACTTC,CSAKGGHEQYF
.,TRBJ2-5,TRBV27,.,TGTGCCAGCAGTTTATCCGGCCGGGGTATTGAGACCCAGTACTTC,CASSLSGRGIETQYF
.,TRBJ2-3,TRBV9,.,TGTGCCAGCAGCGTAGCTACTTGGGGGCGAGGCACAGATACGCAGTATTTT,CASSVATWGRGTDTQYF
.,TRBJ2-2,TRBV5-1,.,TGCGCCAGCAGCTTGGTGCCGGGAAACACCGGGGAGCTGTTTTTT,CASSLVPGNTGELFF
TRBD1,TRBJ2-5,TRBV10-2,.,TGCGCCAGCAGTCCGACAGGGGGAGGAGAGACCCAGTACTTC,CASSPTGGGETQYF
.,TRBJ1-6,TRBV6-5,once,TGTGCCAGCAGTTACTCTCAGGGAAATTCACCCCTCCACTTT,CASSYSQGNSPLHF
.,TRBJ1-1,TRBV12-3/TRBV12-4,.,TGTGCCAGCAGTCTTATGTCAGGGTTCGCTTTCTTT,CASSLMSGFAFF
.,TRBJ2-7,TRBV30,once,TGTGCCTGGAGTGTTGCCCCTGGAGCCTACGAGCAGTACTTC,CAWSVAPGAYEQYF
TRBD1,TRBJ1-4,TRBV4-1,.,TGCGCCAGCAGCCAGGACAGGATCAACTCTAATGAAAAACTGTTTTTT,CASSQDRINSNEKLFF
.,TRBJ1-5,TRBV24-1,.,TGTGCCACCAGTGACCGGACTGGATATCAGCCCCAGCATTTT,CATSDRTGYQPQHF
.,TRBJ1-5,TRBV19,.,TGTGCCAGTAGTACGACACACCATAGCAATCAGCCCCAGCATTTT,CASSTTHHSNQPQHF
TRBD1,TRBJ1-1,TRBV6-5,.,TGTGCCAGCAGTTACTCGACAGGGGGAGGAGTGACTGAAGCTTTCTTT,CASSYSTGGGVTEAFF
.,TRBJ2-2,TRBV5-1,.,TGCGCCAGCAGCCTTCGTGGGCCCTCGGCCGGGGAGCTGTTTTTT,CASSLRGPSAGELFF
TRBD1,TRBJ2-7,TRBV10-3,once,TGTGCCATCAGCCCCTCGACAGGGGCCTACGAGCAGTACTTC,CAISPSTGAYEQYF
.,TRBJ1-1,TRBV10-2,.,TGCGCCAGCAGTGACGACAGGATGAACACTGAAGCTTTCTTT,CASSDDRMNTEAFF
TRBD1,TRBJ2-7,TRBV11-1,.,TGTGCCAGCAGCCACGGACAGGGCTACGAGCAGTACTTC,CASSHGQGYEQYF
.,TRBJ1-2,TRBV4-3,few,TGCGCCAGCAGCCTAGCAGACGGAGGGGCTAACTATGGCTACACCTTC,CASSLADGGANYGYTF
TRBD1,TRBJ1-2,TRBV5-4,.,TGTGCCAGCAGCCCGACCGGGACAGGCCGCAGCTACACCTTC,CASSPTGTGRSYTF
TRBD2,TRBJ2-5,TRBV5-3,.,TGTGCCAGAAGCTTGGAACCGCGGGGGGGAAACCAAGAGACCCAGTACTTC,CARSLEPRGGNQETQYF
.,TRBJ1-2,TRBV18,.,TGTGCCAGCTCACCATCTCCGCTAGGCGATGGCTACACCTTC,CASSPSPLGDGYTF
.,TRBJ1-1,TRBV19,.,TGTGCCAGTTGGCGAGGCGCTGAAGCTTTCTTT,CASWRGAEAFF